This T cell receptor beta chain was identified during a study of OX40 agonist ivuxolimab in advanced cancers. Points from the study as a whole: Expanded clones belonging to CD8+ T cells outnumbered, on average, those of CD4+. The antigen specificity of the peripheral T cells (those that were expanded) was not determined. Individuals who were partial responders at 0.1-3.0 mg/kg had clonal expansion that ranked among the lowest.

Assay used: immunoSEQ multiplex PCR; TCRdb lists only in-frame clones, some missing. The sample has fewer than 85,000 clones; about 84% are singletons. On this clone: Antigen specificity is unknown.

Germline lookup yields CDR1 SGHVS and CDR2 FQNEAQ. V lost 5 bases to trimming and J lost 2 bases, with 9 bases between them. The CDR3 is 13 residues long. The sequence was collected from an adult with an advanced solid tumor such as melanoma, head and neck, liver or kidney cancer. The chain couples TRBV7-8 to TRBJ1-1; tentative D call: TRBD1 (6 bases). The sample here was CD4+ or CD8+ T cells sorted from blood, taken in a trial of the OX40 agonist ivuxolimab. CDR3 in DNA: TGTGCCAGCAGCCAGGACAGAAACACTGAAGCTTTCTTT. This codes for CASSQDRNTEAFF.